The 32 T cell receptor beta chains reported below all come from one sample, sequenced in a study of cytomegalovirus exposure and HLA in healthy donors. Both 60 Vbeta primers and 13 Jbeta primers went into the PCR. The data were produced by immunoSEQ multiplex PCR, yet TCRdb's version contains in-frame clones alone and is incomplete. The data show approximately 170,000 clones, over 80% seen once. The source material was PBMCs. The source of these receptors is a human donor in good health.

This CDR3 reads CASSQGALGYEQYF. CDR3 sequence (DNA): TGTGCCAGTTCACAGGGGGCGCTTGGGTACGAGCAGTACTTC. This sequence joins TRBV19 and TRBJ2-7; 9 bases agree with TRBD1. There are 14 residues in the CDR3. V shed 8 bases, J shed 4 bases, and the junction held 9 bases outside the gene matches. Germline-derived CDR1 and CDR2 are LNHDA and SQIVND (reference sequence).

The chain joins TRBV27 to TRBJ1-6; unclear D gene. CDR1 and CDR2 from the germline V gene are MNHEY and SMNVEV (reference sequence). The V and J ends lost 4 bases and 5 bases respectively, with 12 bases between them. The CDR3 is 15 residues long. The CDR3 reads CASSSLWPNNSPLHF. The CDR3 region has the DNA TGTGCCAGCAGTTCCCTCTGGCCAAATAATTCACCCCTCCACTTT.

V gene TRBV12-5 combines with J gene TRBJ1-1; D unresolved. The CDR3 extends over 13 amino acids. Germline V lookup: CDR1 LGHNT, CDR2 FRNRAP. Trimming pared 7 bases from V and 5 bases from J, leaving 14 bases between. CDR3 sequence: CASALNEGTEAFF. CDR3 nucleotides: TGTGCTAGTGCCCTAAACGAGGGAACTGAAGCTTTCTTT.

CDR3 nucleotide sequence: TGTGCCAGCAGCCGGGACACCTGGAACACTGAAGCTTTCTTT. It specifies CASSRDTWNTEAFF. The chain joins TRBV9 to TRBJ1-1; TRBD1 is a possible D gene (6 bases). The CDR3 sequence is 14 residues long. Between the trimmed V and J ends, which lost 4 bases and 1 base, there was a span of 11 bases. Germline CDR1 reads SGDLS; CDR2 reads YYNGEE.

V is TRBV4-3 and J is TRBJ2-7; weak D call: TRBD2 (6 bases). Germline CDR1 LGHNA, CDR2 YSLEER. Trimming pared 4 bases from V and 4 bases from J, leaving 11 bases between. The CDR3 has 13 residues. Written as DNA, the CDR3 is TGCGCCAGCAGCCGGGGGGTAAATTACGAGCAGTACTTC. It specifies CASSRGVNYEQYF.

This sequence joins TRBV19 and TRBJ1-4; 9 bases are a match to TRBD1. Germline CDR1 LNHDA, CDR2 SQIVND (reference sequence). This CDR3 is 14 amino acids long. V trimming: 7 bases; J trimming: 5 bases; junction bases outside the gene matches: 5. In nucleotides, the CDR3 is TGTGCCAGTAAAACAGGGACAGGGAATGAAAAACTGTTTTTT. Translated: CASKTGTGNEKLFF.

The V and J genes are TRBV7-8 and TRBJ2-7, with D possibly TRBD2 on 5 matching bases. CDR1 is SGHVS, CDR2 FQNEAQ, per germline. The CDR3 sequence is 15 residues long. The V end was cut by 5 bases, the J end by 1 base, with 15 bases between. In DNA, the CDR3 is TGTGCCAGCAGCCCAAGTAGACTACCTTCCTACGAGCAGTACTTC. Translation gives CASSPSRLPSYEQYF.

The J gene is TRBJ1-5, the V gene TRBV15; D uncertain. Germline CDR1 is LNHNV and CDR2 is YYDKDF (reference sequence). V lost 3 bases to trimming and J lost 9 bases, with 18 bases between them. This CDR3 is built from 15 residues. The CDR3 is CATSSDPGSAGPQHF. The CDR3 DNA follows: TGTGCCACCAGCAGTGATCCGGGGTCCGCAGGGCCCCAGCATTTT.

This clone has a handful of counts. The chain employs TRBV7-9 and TRBJ2-3; 9 bases fit TRBD1. The V gene end was trimmed by 4 bases and the J gene end by 4 bases; junction bases not matched to a gene: 6. Germline V gene sequence: CDR1 SEHNR, CDR2 FQNEAQ (reference sequence). This CDR3 comprises 15 residues. The DNA for the CDR3 is TGTGCCAGCAGCTCAACAGGGGGCCGGTCAGATACGCAGTATTTT. It codes for CASSSTGGRSDTQYF.

This clone was seen a single time. This rearrangement joins TRBV5-6 to TRBJ1-2; TRBD1 matches 8 bases. V lost 4 bases to trimming and J lost 4 bases; unmatched junction nucleotides: 9. Germline V gene lookup returns CDR1 SGHDT and CDR2 YYEEEE. CDR3 length: 15 amino acids. The CDR3 sequence is CASSPGTGKGYGYTF. CDR3 nucleotides: TGTGCCAGCAGCCCTGGGACAGGAAAAGGCTATGGCTACACCTTC.

This chain links TRBV6-6 with TRBJ1-1; D possibly corresponds to TRBD1 (5 bases). The CDR3 is 16 residues long. The germline gives CDR1 MNHNY, CDR2 SVGAGI (reference sequence). With 6 bases removed from V and 3 bases from J, the gap between germline ends came to 20 bases. CDR3 sequence: CASRPPWTRVDTEAFF. CDR3 sequence (DNA): TGTGCCAGCAGACCACCTTGGACAAGGGTCGACACTGAAGCTTTCTTT.

The rearrangement uses TRBV7-6 and TRBJ2-2; 7 bases agree with TRBD1. J lost 6 bases, V lost 4 bases, and 5 bases had no gene match. From germline, CDR1 is SGHVS and CDR2 FNYEAQ. The CDR3 is 14 residues long. The CDR3 loop reads CASSSQGSSGELFF. Written as DNA, the CDR3 is TGTGCCAGCAGCTCACAGGGGTCATCCGGGGAGCTGTTTTTT.

The chain links TRBV7-9 to TRBJ1-1; 8 nucleotides line up with TRBD1. The CDR3 extends over 16 amino acids. Germline V gives CDR1 SEHNR, CDR2 FQNEAQ (reference sequence). V shed 5 bases, J shed 5 bases, and the junction held 13 bases outside the gene matches. In DNA form, the CDR3 reads TGTGCCAGCAGCCCACCCCTGACAGGGGTTGGGACTGAAGCTTTCTTT. Its protein product is CASSPPLTGVGTEAFF.

The V and J genes are TRBV4-3 and TRBJ1-3, with D perhaps TRBD1 (5 bases). CDR1 is LGHNA, CDR2 YSLEER, per germline. Trimming removed 1 base at V and 2 bases at J, with 9 bases between. The CDR3 consists of 15 residues. This chain's CDR3 is CASSQAAGTGNTIYF. CDR3 DNA sequence: TGCGCCAGCAGCCAAGCAGCAGGGACTGGAAACACCATATATTTT.

Turning to this clone: The same CDR3 can be traced to other DNA sequences in this sample. V and J are TRBV13 and TRBJ1-1, with TRBD1 matching 8 bases. The germline gives CDR1 PRHDT, CDR2 FYEKMQ (reference sequence). V was clipped by 3 bases and J by 0 bases; unmatched bases: 12. The length of the CDR3 is 18 residues. The CDR3 coding sequence is TGTGCCAGCAGCTTCAGGACAGGGAGAGGCGGAGTGAACACTGAAGCTTTCTTT. Its protein is CASSFRTGRGGVNTEAFF.

A single count supports this clone. This chain uses TRBV29-1 with TRBJ1-4, with 7 bases that match TRBD1. The CDR3 spans 13 residues. V was clipped by 6 bases and J by 8 bases; unmatched bases: 9. From germline, CDR1 is SQVTM and CDR2 ANQGSEA. The CDR3 DNA follows: TGCAGCGTCTCTACAGGGGCAGGGGAAAAACTGTTTTTT. It is translated as CSVSTGAGEKLFF. The entire variable domain, with the rest obtained from reference TRBV29-1 and TRBJ1-4, is as follows: SAVISQKPSRDICQRGTSLTIQCQVDSQVTMMFWYRQQPGQSLTLIATANQGSEATYESGFVIDKFPISRPNLTFSTLTVSNMSPEDSSIYLCSVSTGAGEKLFFGSGTQLSVL.

The rearrangement joins TRBV9 to TRBJ1-2; D may be TRBD1 (6 bases). There are 16 residues in the CDR3. Deletions cut 0 bases from V and 7 bases from J, with 19 bases between. From germline, CDR1 is SGDLS and CDR2 YYNGEE. The CDR3 coding sequence is TGTGCCAGCAGCGTAGGGCAGGGGTCCACCCTTGGTGGCTACACCTTC. Amino acids: CASSVGQGSTLGGYTF. The variable domain in full, completed from reference TRBV9 and TRBJ1-2, reads DSGVTQTPKHLITATGQRVTLRCSPRSGDLSVYWYQQSLDQGLQFLIQYYNGEERAKGNILERFSAQQFPDLHSELNLSSLELGDSALYFCASSVGQGSTLGGYTFGSGTRLTVV.

This clone was counted a single time. The chain is built from TRBV6-1 and TRBJ2-2; tentatively, D is TRBD2 (7 bases). The V end lost 3 bases, the J end lost 10 bases, and 21 bases lay between the germline ends. The germline V gene encodes CDR1 MNHNS and CDR2 SASEGT. This CDR3 spans 16 amino acids. For the CDR3, the DNA is TGTGCCAGCAGTGACGGAGGACTAGTGGGGGCCCTGGAGCTGTTTTTT. Translating it yields CASSDGGLVGALELFF.

This chain uses TRBV7-6 with TRBJ2-3; possible D gene TRBD2, 5 bases. The ends were cut back, 4 bases at V and 3 bases at J, with 20 bases in the middle. Germline assignment: CDR1 SGHVS and CDR2 FNYEAQ. The CDR3 loop spans 17 amino acids. This CDR3 is CASSSTPGKLLTDTQYF. The CDR3 DNA follows: TGTGCCAGCAGCTCTACCCCCGGGAAGCTCCTGACAGATACGCAGTATTTT.

The V call is TRBV7-2, the J call TRBJ2-7; a weak D match, TRBD2 (5 bases). Trimming removed 5 bases from V and 6 bases from J, with 14 bases in between. This CDR3 is built from 13 residues. Germline CDR1 reads SGHTA; CDR2 reads FQGNSA. CDR3 protein: CASSATRAGEQYF. Written as DNA, the CDR3 is TGTGCCAGCAGCGCTACGAGGGCTGGCGAGCAGTACTTC. The full variable domain, rest sourced from reference TRBV7-2 and TRBJ2-7, is GAGVSQSPSNKVTEKGKDVELRCDPISGHTALYWYRQSLGQGLEFLIYFQGNSAPDKSGLPSDRFSAERTGGSVSTLTIQRTQQEDSAVYLCASSATRAGEQYFGPGTRLTVT.

The chain employs TRBV18 and TRBJ1-1; 8 bases line up with TRBD1. V trimming: 3 bases; J trimming: 10 bases; junction bases outside the gene matches: 13. The CDR3 has 15 residues. Looked up from germline, CDR1 is KGHSH and CDR2 is LQKENI. The CDR3 DNA is TGTGCCAGCTCACCGCGGGACAGGCAGATAATGGGAGCTTTCTTT. It yields the protein CASSPRDRQIMGAFF.

Only a few counts were recorded for this clone. The J gene is TRBJ1-1, the V gene TRBV4-1; 9 bases are shared with TRBD1. J gave up 1 base and V 4 bases, and 7 bases lay outside the gene matches. Germline V gene sequence: CDR1 MGHRA, CDR2 YSYEKL. The CDR3 loop spans 16 amino acids. The CDR3 DNA sequence: TGCGCCAGCAGCCCAAAAACACAGGGGGCGAACACTGAAGCTTTCTTT. Translating gives CASSPKTQGANTEAFF.

There are a few counts of this clone. This sequence joins TRBV6-6 and TRBJ1-2; no clear D. CDR3 length: 16 amino acids. CDR1 and CDR2 (germline): MNHNY, SVGAGI (reference sequence). With 2 bases removed from V and 5 bases from J, the gap between germline ends came to 18 bases. The CDR3 protein is CASSYGEGGGEYGYTF. In DNA form, the CDR3 reads TGTGCCAGCAGTTACGGGGAGGGAGGTGGGGAGTATGGCTACACCTTC.

The genes are TRBV19 and TRBJ1-2; a weak D match, TRBD1 (6 bases). V dropped 1 base and J dropped 1 base, with 13 bases sitting between them. Per germline, CDR1 LNHDA and CDR2 SQIVND (reference sequence). CDR3 length equals 16 residues. In nucleotides, the CDR3 is TGTGCCAGTAGTATAGCTCCCGGACAGAATAACTATGGCTACACCTTC. This sequence encodes CASSIAPGQNNYGYTF.

The gene calls are TRBV4-3 and TRBJ1-2; D call uncertain. V was cut by 4 bases and J by 1 base, with 13 bases left in between. This CDR3 contains 15 residues. Looked up from germline, CDR1 is LGHNA and CDR2 is YSLEER. Here the CDR3 reads CASSPEGGFNYGYTF. As DNA, the CDR3 is TGCGCCAGCAGCCCGGAGGGAGGGTTTAACTATGGCTACACCTTC.

This clone occurred a few times. This chain joins TRBV4-1 and TRBJ1-1; 9 bases are a match to TRBD1. Germline V gives CDR1 MGHRA, CDR2 YSYEKL. Trimming at V came to 0 bases and at J to 6 bases, leaving 8 bases not matched to a gene. CDR3 length: 16 amino acids. Here the CDR3 reads CASSQDQFRDRAEAFF. As DNA, the CDR3 is TGCGCCAGCAGCCAAGATCAGTTTCGGGACAGGGCTGAAGCTTTCTTT.

This clone was seen once. The gene calls are TRBV9 and TRBJ1-5, with no clear D. Looked up from germline, CDR1 is SGDLS and CDR2 is YYNGEE. CDR3 length: 19 residues. Trimming removed 0 bases from V and 3 bases from J, with 22 bases in between. The CDR3 DNA reads as TGTGCCAGCAGCGTAGGGGCAAGACCTGGAACTAGGGCCAATCAGCCCCAGCATTTT. It encodes CASSVGARPGTRANQPQHF.

The CDR3 region has the DNA TGTGCCAGCAGCTCACAGGGGAGCTCCTACAATGAGCAGTTCTTC. Amino acids: CASSSQGSSYNEQFF. The V call is TRBV9, the J call TRBJ2-1; 7 nucleotides agree with TRBD1. This CDR3 spans 15 amino acids. Germline V lookup: CDR1 SGDLS, CDR2 YYNGEE. V dropped 4 bases and J dropped 0; count of bases not matched to a gene: 4. Full variable domain (outside the CDR3, taken from reference TRBV9 and TRBJ2-1): DSGVTQTPKHLITATGQRVTLRCSPRSGDLSVYWYQQSLDQGLQFLIQYYNGEERAKGNILERFSAQQFPDLHSELNLSSLELGDSALYFCASSSQGSSYNEQFFGPGTRLTVL.

The chain has TRBV13 and TRBJ1-2, with 7 positions matching TRBD1. Per germline, CDR1 PRHDT and CDR2 FYEKMQ (reference sequence). The junction had 7 bases not matched to a gene; V was cut back by 5 bases and J by 7 bases. There are 13 residues in the CDR3. CDR3 DNA: TGTGCCAGCAGCGATGGGACAGCCCGTGGCTACACCTTC. Encoded protein: CASSDGTARGYTF.

The V call is TRBV29-1, the J call TRBJ2-3; possible D gene TRBD2, 6 bases. Looked up from germline, CDR1 is SQVTM and CDR2 is ANQGSEA. This CDR3 has 14 amino acids. Trimming stripped 4 bases from V and 0 bases from J, with 11 bases between. CDR3 sequence: CSVVRGISTDTQYF. The CDR3 bases are TGCAGCGTTGTTCGGGGGATCAGCACAGATACGCAGTATTTT.

This chain connects TRBV13 to TRBJ2-7; 8 bases line up with TRBD1. The CDR3 is made up of 16 amino acids. With 4 bases clipped from V and 2 bases from J, the junction kept 10 bases outside the gene matches. Germline V gene sequence: CDR1 PRHDT, CDR2 FYEKMQ (reference sequence). The CDR3 sequence: CASSSPRRQGTYEQYF. As DNA, the CDR3 is TGTGCCAGCAGCTCCCCCAGGAGACAGGGGACCTACGAGCAGTACTTC. The full variable domain, rest sourced from reference TRBV13 and TRBJ2-7, is AAGVIQSPRHLIKEKRETATLKCYPIPRHDTVYWYQQGPGQDPQFLISFYEKMQSDKGSIPDRFSAQQFSDYHSELNMSSLELGDSALYFCASSSPRRQGTYEQYFGPGTRLTVT.

The V call is TRBV18, the J call TRBJ2-7; 7 nucleotides line up with TRBD1. Germline values: CDR1 KGHSH, CDR2 LQKENI. J gave up 6 bases and V 2 bases, and 4 bases lay outside the gene matches. This CDR3 contains 13 residues. CDR3 coding DNA: TGTGCCAGCTCACCAATCGGGACAGCCGAGCAGTACTTC. Its translation is CASSPIGTAEQYF.